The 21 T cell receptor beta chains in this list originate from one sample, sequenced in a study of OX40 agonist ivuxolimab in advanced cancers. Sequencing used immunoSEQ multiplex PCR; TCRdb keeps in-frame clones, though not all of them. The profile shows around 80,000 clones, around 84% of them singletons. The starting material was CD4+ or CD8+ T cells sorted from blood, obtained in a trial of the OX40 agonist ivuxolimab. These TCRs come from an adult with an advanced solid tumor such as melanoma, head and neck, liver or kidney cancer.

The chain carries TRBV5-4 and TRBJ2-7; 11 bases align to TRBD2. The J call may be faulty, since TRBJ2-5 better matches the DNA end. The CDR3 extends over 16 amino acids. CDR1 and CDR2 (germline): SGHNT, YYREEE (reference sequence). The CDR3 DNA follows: TGTGCCAGCAGCCTGAGGTGGCTAGCGGGAGGAGAGACCCAGTACTTC. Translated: CASSLRWLAGGETQYF.

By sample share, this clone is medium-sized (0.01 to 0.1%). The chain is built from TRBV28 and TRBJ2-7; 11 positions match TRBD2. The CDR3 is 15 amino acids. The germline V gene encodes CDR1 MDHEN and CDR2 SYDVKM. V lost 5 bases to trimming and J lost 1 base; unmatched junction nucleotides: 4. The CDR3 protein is CASSVLAGGSYEQYV. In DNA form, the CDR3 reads TGTGCCAGCAGTGTGCTAGCGGGGGGTTCCTACGAGCAGTACGTC.

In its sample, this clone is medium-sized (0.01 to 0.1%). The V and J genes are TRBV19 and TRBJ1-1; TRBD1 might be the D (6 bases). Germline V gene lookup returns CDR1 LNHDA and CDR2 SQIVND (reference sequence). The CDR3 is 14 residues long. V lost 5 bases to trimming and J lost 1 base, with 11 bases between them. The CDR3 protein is CASSPGTRNTEAFF. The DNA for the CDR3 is TGTGCCAGTAGTCCTGGGACAAGGAACACTGAAGCTTTCTTT.

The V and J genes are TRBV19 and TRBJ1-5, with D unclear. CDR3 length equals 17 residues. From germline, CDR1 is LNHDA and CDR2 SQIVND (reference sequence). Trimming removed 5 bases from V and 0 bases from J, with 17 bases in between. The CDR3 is CASSLTAAVHSNQPQHF. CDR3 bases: TGTGCCAGTAGTCTGACGGCGGCGGTCCATAGCAATCAGCCCCAGCATTTT.

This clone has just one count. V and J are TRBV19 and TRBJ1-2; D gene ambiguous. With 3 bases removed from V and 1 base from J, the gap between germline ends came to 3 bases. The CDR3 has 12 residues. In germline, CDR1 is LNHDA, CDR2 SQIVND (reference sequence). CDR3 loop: CASSIFNYGYTF. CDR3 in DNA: TGTGCCAGTAGTATCTTTAACTATGGCTACACCTTC.

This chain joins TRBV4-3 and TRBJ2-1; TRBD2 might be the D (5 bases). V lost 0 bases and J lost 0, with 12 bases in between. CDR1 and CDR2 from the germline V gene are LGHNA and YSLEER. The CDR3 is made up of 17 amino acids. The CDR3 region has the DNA TGCGCCAGCAGCCAAGATGGGAGCGCGAGCTCCTACAATGAGCAGTTCTTC. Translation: CASSQDGSASSYNEQFF.

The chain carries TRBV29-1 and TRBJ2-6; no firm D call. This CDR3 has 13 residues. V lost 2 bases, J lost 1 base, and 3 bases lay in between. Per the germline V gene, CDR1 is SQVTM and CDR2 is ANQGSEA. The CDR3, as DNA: TGCAGCGTTGAAATGTCTGGGGCCAACGTCCTGACTTTC. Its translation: CSVEMSGANVLTF. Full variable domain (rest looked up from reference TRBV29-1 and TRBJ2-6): SAVISQKPSRDICQRGTSLTIQCQVDSQVTMMFWYRQQPGQSLTLIATANQGSEATYESGFVIDKFPISRPNLTFSTLTVSNMSPEDSSIYLCSVEMSGANVLTFGAGSRLTVL.

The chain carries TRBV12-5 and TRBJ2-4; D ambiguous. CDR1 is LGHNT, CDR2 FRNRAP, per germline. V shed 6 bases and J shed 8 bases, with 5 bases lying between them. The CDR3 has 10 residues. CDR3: CASGKDIQYF. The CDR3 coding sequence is TGTGCTAGTGGGAAAGACATTCAGTACTTC.

This CDR3 is CASSKTNRGNTEAFF. The CDR3 nucleotides read TGTGCCAGCAGCAAGACCAACAGGGGGAACACTGAAGCTTTCTTT. This sequence joins TRBV21-1 and TRBJ1-1; TRBD1 is the table's D call and was not checked against the DNA. TRBV21-1 is assigned pseudogene status. The CDR3 is 15 residues long.

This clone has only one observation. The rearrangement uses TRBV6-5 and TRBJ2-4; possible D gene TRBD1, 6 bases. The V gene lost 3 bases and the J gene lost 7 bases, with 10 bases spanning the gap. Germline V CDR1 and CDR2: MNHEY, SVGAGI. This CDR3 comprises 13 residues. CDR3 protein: CASSYGQGNIQYF. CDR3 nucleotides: TGTGCCAGCAGTTATGGTCAGGGGAACATTCAGTACTTC.

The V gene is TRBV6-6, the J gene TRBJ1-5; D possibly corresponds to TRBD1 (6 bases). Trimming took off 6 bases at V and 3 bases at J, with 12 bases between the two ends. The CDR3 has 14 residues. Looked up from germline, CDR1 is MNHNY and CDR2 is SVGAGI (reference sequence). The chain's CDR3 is CASRGTIPNQPQHF. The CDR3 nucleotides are TGTGCCAGCAGGGGGACAATTCCCAATCAGCCCCAGCATTTT.

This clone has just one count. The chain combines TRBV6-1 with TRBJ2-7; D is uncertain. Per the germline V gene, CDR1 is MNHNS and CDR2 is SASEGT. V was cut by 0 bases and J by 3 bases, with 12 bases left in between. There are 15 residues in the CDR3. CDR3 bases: TGTGCCAGCAGTGAAGCCAACGCCGCCTACTACGAGCAGTACGTC. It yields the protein CASSEANAAYYEQYV.

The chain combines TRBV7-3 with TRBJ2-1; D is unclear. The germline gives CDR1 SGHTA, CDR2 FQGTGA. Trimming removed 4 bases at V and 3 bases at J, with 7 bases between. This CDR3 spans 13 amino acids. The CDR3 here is CASSSDFYNEQFF. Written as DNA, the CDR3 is TGTGCCAGCAGCTCCGACTTCTACAATGAGCAGTTCTTC.

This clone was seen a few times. The CDR3 is CARLAGGRGDTQYF. The CDR3 nucleotides read TGTGCCAGACTAGCGGGGGGGAGAGGAGATACGCAGTATTTT. V is TRBV19 and J is TRBJ2-3, with TRBD2 matching 13 bases. CDR3 length: 14 residues. Germline V gene sequence: CDR1 LNHDA, CDR2 SQIVND (reference sequence). J was trimmed by 5 bases and V by 9 bases; bases with no gene match: 5.

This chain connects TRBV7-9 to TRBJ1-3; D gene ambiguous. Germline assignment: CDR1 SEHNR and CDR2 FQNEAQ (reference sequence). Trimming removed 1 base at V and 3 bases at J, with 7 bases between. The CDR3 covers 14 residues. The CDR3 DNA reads TGTGCCAGCAGCTTAGTTACTGTTGGAAACACCATATATTTT. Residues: CASSLVTVGNTIYF. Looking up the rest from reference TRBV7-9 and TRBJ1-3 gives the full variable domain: DTGVSQNPRHKITKRGQNVTFRCDPISEHNRLYWYRQTLGQGPEFLTYFQNEAQLEKSRLLSDRFSAERPKGSFSTLEIQRTEQGDSAMYLCASSLVTVGNTIYFGEGSWLTVV.

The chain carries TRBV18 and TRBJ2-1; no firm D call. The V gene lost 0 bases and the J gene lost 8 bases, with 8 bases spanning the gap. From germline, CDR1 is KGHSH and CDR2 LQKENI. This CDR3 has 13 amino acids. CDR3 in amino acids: CASSPPSSDEQFF. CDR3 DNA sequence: TGTGCCAGCTCACCACCCTCCTCGGATGAGCAGTTCTTC.

CDR3 sequence (DNA): TGTGCCAGCAGCTCTCCACTCTCCTACGAGCAGTACTTC. Its translation: CASSSPLSYEQYF. The V and J genes are TRBV7-9 and TRBJ2-7, with D unresolved. The CDR3 covers 13 residues. V was shortened by 4 bases and J by 0 bases, with 7 bases between the two germline ends. Germline V gene lookup returns CDR1 SEHNR and CDR2 FQNEAQ (reference sequence).

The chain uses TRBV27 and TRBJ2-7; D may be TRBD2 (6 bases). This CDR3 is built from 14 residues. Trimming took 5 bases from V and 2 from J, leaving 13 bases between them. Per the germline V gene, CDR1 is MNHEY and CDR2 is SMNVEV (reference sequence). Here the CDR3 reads CASSRDFETYEQYV. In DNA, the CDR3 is TGTGCCAGCAGTCGGGACTTTGAGACCTACGAGCAGTACGTC.

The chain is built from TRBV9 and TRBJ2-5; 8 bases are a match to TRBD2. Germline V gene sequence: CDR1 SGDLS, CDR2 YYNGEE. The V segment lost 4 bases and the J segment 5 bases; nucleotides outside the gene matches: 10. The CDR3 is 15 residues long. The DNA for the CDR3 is TGTGCCAGCAGCCACGGGGAGCGGGAGTTGGAGACCCAGTACTTC. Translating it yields CASSHGERELETQYF.

For the CDR3, the DNA is TGCGCCAGCAGCTTGGCAGGAGATGTGTTTTTT. Its protein product is CASSLAGDVFF. This chain connects TRBV5-1 to TRBJ2-2; no reliable D call. V lost 0 bases and J lost 15, with 9 bases in between. CDR1 is SGHRS and CDR2 is YFSETQ in the germline V gene. This CDR3 region has 11 residues.

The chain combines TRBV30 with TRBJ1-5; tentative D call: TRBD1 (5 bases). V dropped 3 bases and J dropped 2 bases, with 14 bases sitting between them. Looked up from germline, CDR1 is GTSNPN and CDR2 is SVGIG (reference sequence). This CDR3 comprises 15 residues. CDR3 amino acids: CAWSRGVRGNQPQHF. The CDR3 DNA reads TGTGCCTGGAGCCGAGGGGTTAGGGGCAATCAGCCCCAGCATTTT.